The rows below give T cell receptor beta chains drawn from one sample of a study of T cell changes during pregnancy in multiple sclerosis. Data came from immunoSEQ multiplex PCR; TCRdb stores just in-frame clones and leaves some out. The sample has about 32,000 clones; roughly 89% are singletons. Sequencing used CD8+ T cells from peripheral blood mononuclear cells, obtained in the second trimester of pregnancy. Source of these receptors: a female donor with multiple sclerosis, enrolled in a pregnancy study. The CDR3 runs from the conserved cysteine through the conserved F or W. Fields, in order: clone size, D gene, J gene, V gene, CDR3 protein, CDR3 DNA. D genes are given only for firm matches. Some rows have no size entry. The others give once, few or many, or a class for an expanded clone.

size: -; D: -; J: TRBJ2-3; V: TRBV27; CDR3: CASGVRGEGDTQYF; DNA: TGTGCCAGCGGTGTCAGGGGCGAGGGAGATACGCAGTATTTT
size: -; D: TRBD2; J: TRBJ2-7; V: TRBV27; CDR3: CASTRGGSSGKQYF; DNA: TGTGCCAGCACGAGGGGCGGGAGCTCCGGTAAGCAGTACTTC
size: -; D: -; J: TRBJ2-7; V: TRBV10-1; CDR3: CASSESTISSYEQYF; DNA: TGCGCCAGCAGTGAGTCGACTATTAGCTCCTACGAGCAGTACTTC
size: -; D: TRBD1; J: TRBJ2-3; V: TRBV9; CDR3: CASTGQGVKDTQYF; DNA: TGTGCCAGCACGGGACAGGGGGTAAAAGATACGCAGTATTTT
size: -; D: -; J: TRBJ1-1; V: TRBV18; CDR3: CASSRTEGNTEAFF; DNA: TGTGCCAGCTCTCGGACAGAAGGGAACACTGAAGCTTTCTTT
size: -; D: TRBD2; J: TRBJ2-1; V: TRBV7-9; CDR3: CASTPASTSGTMINEQFF; DNA: TGTGCCAGCACCCCTGCCTCAACGTCCGGGACTATGATCAATGAGCAGTTCTTC
size: once; D: -; J: TRBJ2-3; V: TRBV19; CDR3: CASSQTRRPDTQYF; DNA: TGTGCCAGTAGTCAAACTAGGAGGCCAGATACGCAGTATTTT
size: once; D: -; J: TRBJ1-2; V: TRBV9; CDR3: CASSPSGGYGYTF; DNA: TGTGCCAGCAGCCCAAGCGGAGGTTATGGCTACACCTTC
size: -; D: -; J: TRBJ2-1; V: TRBV7-6; CDR3: CASSPVMGPDYNEQFF; DNA: TGTGCCAGCAGCCCCGTTATGGGGCCCGACTACAATGAGCAGTTCTTC
size: -; D: -; J: TRBJ2-1; V: TRBV21-1; CDR3: CASSRDRECYNEQFF; DNA: TGTGCCAGCAGCAGGGACAGGGAATGCTACAATGAGCAGTTCTTC
size: -; D: -; J: TRBJ1-6; V: TRBV6-1; CDR3: CASSEGLMSSYNSPLHF; DNA: TGTGCCAGCAGTGAAGGGTTAATGAGCTCCTATAATTCACCCCTCCACTTT
size: -; D: TRBD2; J: TRBJ2-7; V: TRBV9; CDR3: CASSQGTSGYEQYF; DNA: TGTGCCAGCAGCCAAGGGACTAGCGGCTACGAGCAGTACTTC
size: -; D: -; J: TRBJ1-1; V: TRBV13; CDR3: CASSLGRSEAFF; DNA: TGTGCCAGCAGCTTAGGTCGGTCTGAAGCTTTCTTT
size: -; D: TRBD2; J: TRBJ2-5; V: TRBV14; CDR3: CASSQAGGGQETQYF; DNA: TGTGCCAGCAGCCAAGCGGGGGGAGGTCAAGAGACCCAGTACTTC
size: -; D: -; J: TRBJ1-1; V: TRBV7-9; CDR3: CASRSPVNTEAFF; DNA: TGTGCCAGCAGATCTCCGGTGAACACTGAAGCTTTCTTT
size: -; D: -; J: TRBJ1-1; V: TRBV21-1; CDR3: CASSLGRHTEAFF; DNA: TGTGCCAGCAGCCTAGGGAGGCACACTGAAGCTTTCTTT
size: -; D: TRBD1; J: TRBJ2-5; V: TRBV27; CDR3: CASSRTGTQETQYF; DNA: TGTGCCAGCAGCAGGACAGGGACACAAGAGACCCAGTACTTC
size: -; D: -; J: TRBJ2-1; V: TRBV7-9; CDR3: CASSYEGVVNEQFF; DNA: TGTGCCAGCAGCTACGAGGGGGTTGTTAATGAGCAGTTCTTC
size: -; D: TRBD1; J: TRBJ1-1; V: TRBV9; CDR3: CASSVGDRGTTFF; DNA: TGTGCCAGCAGCGTAGGGGACAGGGGAACAACTTTCTTT
size: once; D: TRBD2; J: TRBJ2-3; V: TRBV30; CDR3: CAWNGESGTSARDTQYF; DNA: TGTGCCTGGAATGGGGAGTCCGGGACTAGCGCTAGAGATACGCAGTATTTT
size: -; D: -; J: TRBJ1-2; V: TRBV5-1; CDR3: CASSLDRTVNYGYTF; DNA: TGCGCCAGCAGCCTTGACAGAACAGTAAACTATGGCTACACCTTC
size: -; D: TRBD2; J: TRBJ2-3; V: TRBV9; CDR3: CASSPGTSGTDTQYF; DNA: TGTGCCAGCAGCCCCGGGACTAGCGGCACAGATACGCAGTATTTT
size: -; D: -; J: TRBJ1-1; V: TRBV2; CDR3: CASSPLDNTEAFF; DNA: TGTGCCAGCAGTCCGTTAGATAACACTGAAGCTTTCTTT
size: -; D: -; J: TRBJ1-5; V: TRBV7-2; CDR3: CASSTTHLLPQHF; DNA: TGTGCCAGCAGCACGACACATCTCTTGCCCCAGCATTTT
size: -; D: TRBD2; J: TRBJ2-6; V: TRBV7-9; CDR3: CASSSGTSGRYSGANVLTF; DNA: TGTGCCAGCAGCTCCGGGACTAGCGGGAGGTACTCTGGGGCCAACGTCCTGACTTTC
size: few; D: -; J: TRBJ2-3; V: TRBV25-1; CDR3: CASSEYLTQYF; DNA: TGTGCCAGCAGTGAATACCTGACGCAGTATTTT
size: few; D: TRBD1; J: TRBJ2-7; V: TRBV6-1; CDR3: CASSEAGDSSYEQYF; DNA: TGTGCCAGCAGTGAAGCGGGGGACAGCTCCTACGAGCAGTACTTC
size: once; D: -; J: TRBJ1-5; V: TRBV7-6; CDR3: CASSVGRGSNQPQHF; DNA: TGTGCCAGCAGCGTCGGGAGGGGTAGCAATCAGCCCCAGCATTTT
size: -; D: TRBD2; J: TRBJ2-1; V: TRBV27; CDR3: CASSSGGLFNEQFF; DNA: TGTGCCAGCAGTTCGGGGGGACTCTTCAATGAGCAGTTCTTC
size: once; D: -; J: TRBJ2-3; V: TRBV29-1; CDR3: CSVGGRRQTDTQYF; DNA: TGCAGCGTTGGGGGTAGGAGGCAGACAGATACGCAGTATTTT
size: -; D: -; J: TRBJ2-3; V: TRBV29-1; CDR3: CSVESGDYTDTQYF; DNA: TGCAGCGTTGAATCCGGAGACTACACAGATACGCAGTATTTT
size: once; D: TRBD2; J: TRBJ2-1; V: TRBV6-6; CDR3: CASSSLTSGGADEQFF; DNA: TGTGCCAGCAGTTCCTTGACTAGCGGGGGGGCCGATGAGCAGTTCTTC
size: once; D: -; J: TRBJ2-3; V: TRBV2; CDR3: CASSSELDTQYF; DNA: TGTGCCAGCAGTTCTGAGTTGGATACGCAGTATTTT
size: -; D: -; J: TRBJ2-1; V: TRBV19; CDR3: CASSIQGYEQFF; DNA: TGTGCCAGTAGTATACAGGGGTATGAGCAGTTCTTC
size: -; D: -; J: TRBJ2-1; V: TRBV28; CDR3: CASSLSGYYNEQFF; DNA: TGTGCCAGCAGTTTGAGCGGGTACTACAATGAGCAGTTCTTC
size: -; D: -; J: TRBJ1-2; V: TRBV4-2; CDR3: CASSPPGAGYTF; DNA: TGTGCCAGCAGCCCCCCAGGGGCTGGCTACACCTTC
size: -; D: TRBD2; J: TRBJ2-1; V: TRBV19; CDR3: CASSILSSGGGYNEQFF; DNA: TGTGCCAGTAGTATCCTCTCCTCCGGCGGGGGTTACAATGAGCAGTTCTTC
size: once; D: TRBD2; J: TRBJ2-3; V: TRBV2; CDR3: CASTLTSGSGDTQYF; DNA: TGTGCCAGCACTCTGACTAGCGGGAGTGGGGATACGCAGTATTTT
size: -; D: -; J: TRBJ1-1; V: TRBV9; CDR3: CASSNRPTNTEAFF; DNA: TGTGCCAGCAGCAACAGACCCACAAACACTGAAGCTTTCTTT
size: -; D: TRBD2; J: TRBJ2-1; V: TRBV6-1; CDR3: CASSAPGLAALLNEQFF; DNA: TGTGCCAGCAGTGCTCCGGGACTAGCGGCCCTCTTGAATGAGCAGTTCTTC
size: -; D: -; J: TRBJ2-5; V: TRBV7-8; CDR3: CASSQTRWGHETQYF; DNA: TGTGCCAGCAGCCAAACGCGGTGGGGGCATGAGACCCAGTACTTC
size: -; D: TRBD1; J: TRBJ1-1; V: TRBV2; CDR3: CASSAAGQVNTEAFF; DNA: TGTGCCAGCAGTGCTGCGGGACAGGTGAACACTGAAGCTTTCTTT
size: -; D: TRBD1; J: TRBJ2-7; V: TRBV5-1; CDR3: CASSLVGTVAYEQYF; DNA: TGCGCCAGCAGCTTGGTGGGGACAGTTGCCTACGAGCAGTACTTC
size: -; D: TRBD2; J: TRBJ2-2; V: TRBV6-5; CDR3: CASSSWTSGGTGELFF; DNA: TGTGCCAGCAGTTCCTGGACTAGCGGGGGGACCGGGGAGCTGTTTTTT
size: once; D: -; J: TRBJ1-3; V: TRBV18; CDR3: CASSPGREYAGNTIYF; DNA: TGTGCCAGCTCACCCGGCCGGGAGTATGCTGGAAACACCATATATTTT
size: -; D: TRBD2; J: TRBJ2-3; V: TRBV15; CDR3: CATSDERVAGEVGTDTQYF; DNA: TGTGCCACCAGCGATGAGCGAGTAGCGGGAGAGGTCGGGACAGATACGCAGTATTTT
size: -; D: -; J: TRBJ1-2; V: TRBV29-1; CDR3: CSFPGAEGGYTF; DNA: TGCAGCTTTCCAGGAGCGGAGGGTGGCTACACCTTC
size: -; D: -; J: TRBJ2-1; V: TRBV7-2; CDR3: CASSLALDEQFF; DNA: TGTGCCAGCAGCTTAGCACTAGATGAGCAGTTCTTC
size: -; D: TRBD2; J: TRBJ2-1; V: TRBV28; CDR3: CASSLAGGRNEQFF; DNA: TGTGCCAGCAGTCTAGCGGGAGGTCGGAATGAGCAGTTCTTC
size: once; D: -; J: TRBJ1-1; V: TRBV4-2; CDR3: CASSPGQRTEAFF; DNA: TGTGCCAGCAGCCCCGGACAGAGGACTGAAGCTTTCTTT
size: -; D: TRBD1; J: TRBJ2-2; V: TRBV28; CDR3: CASSSDRLASNTGELFF; DNA: TGTGCCAGCAGTTCGGACAGGTTGGCCTCGAACACCGGGGAGCTGTTTTTT